This entry concerns a single TCR beta chain. Its matching antigen is unknown. Clones were sequenced by immunoSEQ multiplex PCR, and TCRdb holds only the in-frame ones, with some missing. The sample records fewer than 45,000 clones, around 74% being singletons. This specimen belongs to a study of a mutant IDH1 vaccine in newly diagnosed glioma. Time point reported: week 23, last vaccination. Each vaccine dose was 300 ug of mutant IDH1 20-mer peptide, with topical imiquimod. V was pared by 5 bases and J by 1 base, with 17 bases between. The V gene's germline CDR1 is MNHNY and CDR2 SVGAGI (reference sequence). The CDR3 contains 16 residues.

This chain links TRBV6-6 with TRBJ1-1; TRBD1 might be the D (6 bases). The clonotype comes from a man aged 50 to 60 with glioma. The specimen comprised PBMCs, sampled from a glioma patient whose treatment included an IDH1 peptide vaccine. The CDR3: CASSRGQRKGNTEAFF. For the CDR3, the DNA is TGTGCCAGCAGTCGCGGACAGAGGAAGGGGAACACTGAAGCTTTCTTT.